Reported below is one TCR beta chain. The entry originates in a study of shared clonotypes between healthy human individuals. Study as a whole: Donors were two women and a few men aged 18 to 49. Three plates each covered CD4 naive and memory; CD8 naive two, CD8 memory one.

Trimming removed 8 bases from V and 2 bases from J; junction bases left unmatched: 9. This CDR3 has 15 amino acids. Germline V lookup: CDR1 LNHDA, CDR2 SQIVND (reference sequence). Terminally differentiated effector memory CD45RA+ cells were excluded by CCR7 positive selection of CD45RO-negative cells. HIV-negative, healthy adults without recent acute infections or vaccinations were the donors. Assay runs were performed at deep level. Clones were sequenced by immunoSEQ multiplex PCR, and TCRdb holds only the in-frame ones, with some missing. The sample yields about 590,000 clones, 95% to 96% seen once.

The source material was naive CD8+ T cells sorted from blood. The receptor comes from a woman in her 30s in good health. The chain carries TRBV19 and TRBJ2-3; 8 bases are a match to TRBD2. The CDR3 region has the DNA TGTGCCAGTCCTTTGTCCGGGAGGGCCACAGATACGCAGTATTTT. It yields the protein CASPLSGRATDTQYF.